The rows below give T cell receptor beta chains drawn from one sample of a study of OX40 agonist ivuxolimab in advanced cancers. Only in-frame clones appear in the TCRdb table, and some are missing; sequencing was by immunoSEQ multiplex PCR. The sample has fewer than 65,000 clones, 70% to 90% seen once. This sample comprised CD4+ or CD8+ T cells sorted from blood, obtained in a trial of the OX40 agonist ivuxolimab. The source of these receptors is an adult with an advanced solid tumor such as melanoma, head and neck, liver or kidney cancer. Each CDR3 is given without its conserved first and last residue. Clone size is shown for a subset of rows, as once, few, many or a class of expanded clone.

cdr3_aa clone_size v_call
ATISMNTEAF . TRBV6-6
ASSPLGTTDQETQY once TRBV18
ASSRGLAGQETQY once TRBV6-5
ASSLYDRGWQPQH . TRBV28
ASSPTGGSVEQY . TRBV5-1
ATKPGELGGYT . TRBV11-2
ASSREYEQY . TRBV18
ASSLVQGAGGELF . TRBV7-2
ASSQGTSGSSQETQY . TRBV4-2
SVEVNGGVGEQF once TRBV29-1
ASSYSRAPGELF . TRBV6-5
ATSLALASEEQY . TRBV27
ASSDYALTNEKLF once TRBV6-1
ASSFGTVWGTQY . TRBV7-8